This TCR beta chain was retrieved from a study of cytomegalovirus exposure and HLA in healthy donors. Whole-study findings and limits: Cytomegalovirus association was assigned to approximately 180 TCR beta chains. A few of the chains that were CMV-associated were confirmed in vitro to be specific for CMV antigens. Reported results showed that the classifier diagnosed cytomegalovirus status with high specificity and sensitivity.

V dropped 2 bases and J dropped 2; count of bases not matched to a gene: 6. Germline V gene sequence: CDR1 SEHNR, CDR2 FQNEAQ (reference sequence). CDR3 size: 15 residues. Profiled with immunoSEQ multiplex PCR; TCRdb holds only in-frame clones, not every one. The sample consists of 100,000 to 150,000 clones, roughly nine tenths of them appearing once. On this clone itself: Its cognate antigen is unknown.

The donors were in the approximately 120-subject validation cohort, distinct from the 666-subject first cohort. This clonotype was obtained from a young man in good health and CMV-seropositive. The material sequenced was PBMCs. The rearrangement joins TRBV7-9 to TRBJ2-7; 7 bases align to TRBD1. CDR3 protein: CASSLSGTETYEQYF. In DNA form, the CDR3 reads TGTGCCAGCAGCTTAAGTGGGACAGAGACCTACGAGCAGTACTTC.